This T cell receptor beta chain was recovered during a study of T cell changes during pregnancy in multiple sclerosis. Profiling relied on immunoSEQ multiplex PCR, and the TCRdb table lists in-frame clones only, not all of them. The top ten clones hold approximately 1.8% of a sample with 56,000 or so clones, around 91% of them seen once. Germline-derived CDR1 and CDR2 are SNHLY and FYNNEI. The V end was cut by 7 bases, the J end by 4 bases, with 22 bases between. CDR3 length: 16 amino acids. This specimen was peripheral blood, taken after pregnancy. The TCR originated in a female donor with multiple sclerosis, enrolled in a pregnancy study. This chain joins TRBV2 and TRBJ1-2; tentatively, D is TRBD1 (5 bases). CDR3 loop: CASTGETGGVSYGYTF. In DNA form, the CDR3 reads TGTGCCAGCACGGGCGAAACCGGGGGGGTTAGCTATGGCTACACCTTC.